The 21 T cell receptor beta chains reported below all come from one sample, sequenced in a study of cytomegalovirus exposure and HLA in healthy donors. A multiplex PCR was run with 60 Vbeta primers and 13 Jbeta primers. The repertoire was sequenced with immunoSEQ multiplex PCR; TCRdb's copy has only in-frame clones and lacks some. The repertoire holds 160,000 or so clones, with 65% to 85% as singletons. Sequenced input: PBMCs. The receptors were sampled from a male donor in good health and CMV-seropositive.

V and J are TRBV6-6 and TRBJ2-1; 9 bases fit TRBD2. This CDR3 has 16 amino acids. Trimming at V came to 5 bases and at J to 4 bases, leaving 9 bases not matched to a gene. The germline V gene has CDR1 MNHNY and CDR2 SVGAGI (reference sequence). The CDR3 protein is CASSGPGLATYNEQFF. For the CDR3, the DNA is TGTGCCAGCAGTGGGCCGGGACTAGCTACATACAATGAGCAGTTCTTC.

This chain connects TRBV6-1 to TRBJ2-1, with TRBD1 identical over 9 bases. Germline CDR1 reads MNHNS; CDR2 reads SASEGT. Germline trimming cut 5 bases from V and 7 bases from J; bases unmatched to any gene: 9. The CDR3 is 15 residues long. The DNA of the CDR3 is TGTGCCAGCAGTTTACAGGGGGCTGGTGGGAATGAGCAGTTCTTC. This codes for CASSLQGAGGNEQFF.

CDR3 protein: CASSLVAALDEKLFF. The CDR3 bases are TGTGCCAGCAGCTTAGTGGCGGCCCTCGATGAAAAACTGTTTTTT. The chain employs TRBV7-9 and TRBJ1-4; no clear D gene. CDR1 SEHNR and CDR2 FQNEAQ come from the germline V gene (reference sequence). CDR3 length: 15 amino acids. V was shortened by 1 base and J by 6 bases, with 12 bases between the two germline ends.

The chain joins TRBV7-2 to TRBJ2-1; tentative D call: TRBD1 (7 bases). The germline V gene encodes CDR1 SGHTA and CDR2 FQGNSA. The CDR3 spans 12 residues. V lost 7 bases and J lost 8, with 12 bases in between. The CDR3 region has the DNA TGTGCCAGCACCGTCAGGGGGGATGAGCAGTTCTTC. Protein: CASTVRGDEQFF.

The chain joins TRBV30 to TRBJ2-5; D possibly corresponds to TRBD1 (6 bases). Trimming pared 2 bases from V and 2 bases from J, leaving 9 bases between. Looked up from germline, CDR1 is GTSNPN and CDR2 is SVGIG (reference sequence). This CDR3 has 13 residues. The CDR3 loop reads CAWSSQGQETQYF. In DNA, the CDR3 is TGTGCCTGGAGTTCCCAGGGGCAAGAGACCCAGTACTTC. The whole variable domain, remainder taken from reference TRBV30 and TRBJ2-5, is SQTIHQWPATLVQPVGSPLSLECTVEGTSNPNLYWYRQAAGRGLQLLFYSVGIGQISSEVPQNLSASRPQDRQFILSSKKLLLSDSGFYLCAWSSQGQETQYFGPGTRLLVL.

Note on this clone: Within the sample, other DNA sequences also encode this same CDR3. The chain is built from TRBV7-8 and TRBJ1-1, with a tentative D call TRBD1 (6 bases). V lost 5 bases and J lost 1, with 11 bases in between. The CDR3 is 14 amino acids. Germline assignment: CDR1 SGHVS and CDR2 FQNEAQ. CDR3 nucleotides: TGTGCCAGCAGCCTACGCAGGGGGAACACTGAAGCTTTCTTT. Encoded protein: CASSLRRGNTEAFF.

CDR3 sequence: CASSPPPVFF. In DNA form, the CDR3 reads TGTGCCAGCAGCCCCCCTCCGGTGTTTTTT. The chain joins TRBV21-1 to TRBJ2-2; the table's D call, TRBD2, has no DNA check behind it. TRBV21-1 is labeled a pseudogene. This CDR3 spans 10 amino acids.

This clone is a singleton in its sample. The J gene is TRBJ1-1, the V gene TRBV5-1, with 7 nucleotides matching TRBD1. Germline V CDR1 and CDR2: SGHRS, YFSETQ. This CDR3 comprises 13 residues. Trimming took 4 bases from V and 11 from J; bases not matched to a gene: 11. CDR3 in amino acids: CASSPDRDLAAFF. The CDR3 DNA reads TGCGCCAGCAGCCCCGACAGGGACCTTGCCGCTTTCTTT.

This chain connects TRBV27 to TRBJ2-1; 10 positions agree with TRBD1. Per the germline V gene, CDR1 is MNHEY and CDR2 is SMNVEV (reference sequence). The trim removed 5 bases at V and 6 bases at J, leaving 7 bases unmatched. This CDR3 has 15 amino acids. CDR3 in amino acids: CASSNDRGQFNEQFF. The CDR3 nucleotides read TGTGCCAGCAGTAACGACAGGGGGCAGTTCAATGAGCAGTTCTTC.

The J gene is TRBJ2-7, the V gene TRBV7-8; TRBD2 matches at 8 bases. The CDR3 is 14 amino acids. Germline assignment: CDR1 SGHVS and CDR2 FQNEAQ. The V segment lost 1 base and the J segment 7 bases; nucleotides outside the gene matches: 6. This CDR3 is CASSLEGTRGEQYF. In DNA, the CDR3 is TGTGCCAGCAGCTTAGAGGGGACTAGAGGGGAGCAGTACTTC.

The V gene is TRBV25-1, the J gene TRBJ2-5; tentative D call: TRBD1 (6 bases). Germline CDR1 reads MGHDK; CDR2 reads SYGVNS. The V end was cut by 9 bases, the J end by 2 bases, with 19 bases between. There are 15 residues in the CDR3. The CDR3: CARNSRGLWQETQYF. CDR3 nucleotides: TGTGCCAGGAATAGCAGGGGCTTGTGGCAAGAGACCCAGTACTTC.

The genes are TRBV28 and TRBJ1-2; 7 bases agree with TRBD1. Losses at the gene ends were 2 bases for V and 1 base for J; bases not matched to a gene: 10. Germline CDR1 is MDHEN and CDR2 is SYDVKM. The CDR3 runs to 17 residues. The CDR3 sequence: CASSLLDRALRNYGYTF. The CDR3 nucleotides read TGTGCCAGCAGTTTACTCGACAGGGCCTTACGTAACTATGGCTACACCTTC.

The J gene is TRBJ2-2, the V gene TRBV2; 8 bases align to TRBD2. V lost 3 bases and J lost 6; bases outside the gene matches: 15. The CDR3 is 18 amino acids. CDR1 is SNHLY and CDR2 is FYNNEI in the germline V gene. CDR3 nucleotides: TGTGCCAGCAGTGAGCGAGATAGCGGGAACCACTTGCCCGGGGAGCTGTTTTTT. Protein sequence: CASSERDSGNHLPGELFF.

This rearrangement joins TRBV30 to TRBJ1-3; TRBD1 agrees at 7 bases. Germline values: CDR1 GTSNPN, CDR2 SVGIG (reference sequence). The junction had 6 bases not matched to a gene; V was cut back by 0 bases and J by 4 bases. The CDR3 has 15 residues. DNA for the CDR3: TGTGCCTGGAGTGTACGTCGCAGGGGGGGAAACACCATATATTTT. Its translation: CAWSVRRRGGNTIYF.

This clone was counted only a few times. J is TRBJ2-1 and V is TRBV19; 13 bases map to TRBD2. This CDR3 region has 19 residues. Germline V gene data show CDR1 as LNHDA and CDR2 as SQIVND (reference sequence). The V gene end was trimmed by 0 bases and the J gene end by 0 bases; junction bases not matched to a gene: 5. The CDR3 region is CASSIETSGRPSSYNEQFF. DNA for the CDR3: TGTGCCAGTAGTATAGAGACTAGCGGGAGGCCGAGCTCCTACAATGAGCAGTTCTTC.

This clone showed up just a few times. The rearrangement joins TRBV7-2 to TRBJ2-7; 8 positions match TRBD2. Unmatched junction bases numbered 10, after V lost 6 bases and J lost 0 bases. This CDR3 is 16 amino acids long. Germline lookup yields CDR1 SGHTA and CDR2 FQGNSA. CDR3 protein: CASSINSGASSYEQYF. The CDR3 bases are TGTGCCAGCAGTATAAATAGCGGGGCGAGCTCCTACGAGCAGTACTTC.

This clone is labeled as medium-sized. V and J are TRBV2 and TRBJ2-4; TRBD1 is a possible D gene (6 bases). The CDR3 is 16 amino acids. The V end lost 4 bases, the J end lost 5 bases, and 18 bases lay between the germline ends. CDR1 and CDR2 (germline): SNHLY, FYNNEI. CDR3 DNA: TGTGCCAGCAGTGGCAGGGGCTCCATAGGGGAAAACATTCAGTACTTC. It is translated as CASSGRGSIGENIQYF.

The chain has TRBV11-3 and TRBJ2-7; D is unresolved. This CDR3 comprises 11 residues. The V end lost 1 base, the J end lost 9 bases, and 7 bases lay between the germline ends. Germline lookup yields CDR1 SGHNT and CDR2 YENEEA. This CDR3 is CASSLGFGQYF. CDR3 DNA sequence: TGTGCCAGCAGCTTAGGATTCGGGCAGTACTTC.

CDR3 amino acids: CASSLPPGGETQYF. DNA for the CDR3: TGTGCCAGCAGCCTCCCCCCGGGAGGGGAGACCCAGTACTTC. The chain combines TRBV5-4 with TRBJ2-5; 8 positions agree with TRBD2. The V gene end was trimmed by 4 bases and the J gene end by 5 bases; junction bases not matched to a gene: 7. CDR1 and CDR2 from the germline V gene are SGHNT and YYREEE (reference sequence). The length of the CDR3 is 14 residues.

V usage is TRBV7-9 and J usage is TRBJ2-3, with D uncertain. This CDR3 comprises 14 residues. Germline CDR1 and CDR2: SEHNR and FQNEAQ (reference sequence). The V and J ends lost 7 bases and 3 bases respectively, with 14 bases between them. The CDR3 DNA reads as TGTGCCAGCAACCCCCCACTAACGACAGATACGCAGTATTTT. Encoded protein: CASNPPLTTDTQYF.

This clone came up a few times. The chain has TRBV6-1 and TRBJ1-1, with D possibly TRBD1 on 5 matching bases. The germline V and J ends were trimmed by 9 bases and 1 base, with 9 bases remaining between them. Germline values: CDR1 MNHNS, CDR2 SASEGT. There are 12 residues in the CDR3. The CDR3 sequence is CASDRGNTEAFF. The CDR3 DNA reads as TGTGCCAGTGATAGGGGGAACACTGAAGCTTTCTTT.